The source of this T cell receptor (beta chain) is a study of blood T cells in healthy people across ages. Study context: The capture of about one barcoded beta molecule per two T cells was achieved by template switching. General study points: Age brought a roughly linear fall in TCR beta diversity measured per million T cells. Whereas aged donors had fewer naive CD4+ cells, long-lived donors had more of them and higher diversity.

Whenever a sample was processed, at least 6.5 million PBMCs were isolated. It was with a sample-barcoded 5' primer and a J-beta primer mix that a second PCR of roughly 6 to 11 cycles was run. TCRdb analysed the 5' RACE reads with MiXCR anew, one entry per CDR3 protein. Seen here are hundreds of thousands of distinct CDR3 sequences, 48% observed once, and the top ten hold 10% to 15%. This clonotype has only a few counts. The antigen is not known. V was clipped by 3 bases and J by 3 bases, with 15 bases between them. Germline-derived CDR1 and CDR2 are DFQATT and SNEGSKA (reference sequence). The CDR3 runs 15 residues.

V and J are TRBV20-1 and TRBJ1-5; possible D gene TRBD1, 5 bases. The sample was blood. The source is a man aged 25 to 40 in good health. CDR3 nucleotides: TGCAGTGCTAGTTCCGTACAGGCCAACAATCAGCCCCAGCATTTT. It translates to CSASSVQANNQPQHF.